A single sample is the source of the 28 T cell receptor beta chains below, sequenced in a study of beta chain features in type 1 diabetes. General study results and limits: In all four CD4+ subsets, TCRB CDR3 length was significantly, moderately reduced in type 1 diabetes.

The authors reverse transcribed all of the isolated RNA, so sequencing captured expressed TCRB transcripts. Method: immunoSEQ multiplex PCR; TCRdb's copy keeps in-frame clones and lacks some. Of a few hundred thousand clones in the sample, over 10% were seen once. These receptors are not linked to any known antigen. The sample consisted of naive CD4+ T cells from blood. All receptors derive from a woman between 18 and 29 years old with type 1 diabetes.

This clone was counted a few times. V is TRBV5-1 and J is TRBJ2-1, with 8 bases identical to TRBD2. CDR1 and CDR2 from the germline V gene are SGHRS and YFSETQ. Trimming cost V 0 bases and J 7 bases; bases outside gene matches: 9. The CDR3 covers 16 residues. CDR3 sequence (DNA): TGCGCCAGCAGCTTGGTGGTTGGACTAGCTGTAAATGAGCAGTTCTTC. This encodes CASSLVVGLAVNEQFF.

This clone was recorded a few times. V usage is TRBV25-1 and J usage is TRBJ1-2; D is unresolved. The CDR3 runs to 14 residues. V was shortened by 4 bases and J by 0 bases, with 9 bases between the two germline ends. Germline V lookup: CDR1 MGHDK, CDR2 SYGVNS. This CDR3 reads CASSGALANYGYTF. CDR3 nucleotide sequence: TGTGCCAGCAGTGGCGCCTTAGCTAACTATGGCTACACCTTC.

This clone was detected only a few times. The gene calls are TRBV11-2 and TRBJ2-3; maybe TRBD2 (6 bases). The germline V and J ends were trimmed by 4 bases and 1 base, with 12 bases remaining between them. Germline V gene data show CDR1 as SGHAT and CDR2 as FQNNGV. The length of the CDR3 is 15 residues. The CDR3, as DNA: TGTGCCAGCAGCTGGGCGGGAATGGGCACAGATACGCAGTATTTT. Translated: CASSWAGMGTDTQYF.

This clone was seen a handful of times. This chain connects TRBV9 to TRBJ2-7; 10 bases line up with TRBD1. The CDR3 consists of 15 residues. Trimming at V came to 0 bases and at J to 7 bases, leaving 7 bases not matched to a gene. The germline V gene encodes CDR1 SGDLS and CDR2 YYNGEE. The CDR3 DNA is TGTGCCAGCAGCGTAGAGGGACAGGGGCCTCGAGAGCAGTACTTC. This gives the protein CASSVEGQGPREQYF.

This clone was counted only a few times. The rearrangement links TRBV30 to TRBJ2-3, with a weak D call TRBD2 (6 bases). CDR3 length: 15 residues. Germline V CDR1 and CDR2: GTSNPN, SVGIG (reference sequence). Deletions cut 0 bases from V and 1 base from J, with 11 bases between. In DNA, the CDR3 is TGTGCCTGGAGTGTAGGAGGGCCTGGCACAGATACGCAGTATTTT. It encodes CAWSVGGPGTDTQYF.

The chain combines TRBV27 with TRBJ2-7; 8 nucleotides line up with TRBD2. Unmatched junction bases numbered 10, after V lost 2 bases and J lost 4 bases. CDR1 is MNHEY, CDR2 SMNVEV, per germline (reference sequence). CDR3 length: 16 residues. DNA for the CDR3: TGTGCCAGCAGTTTACGTTCCCGCGGGGGGCTTTACGAGCAGTACTTC. It specifies CASSLRSRGGLYEQYF.

V usage is TRBV25-1 and J usage is TRBJ2-7; 7 bases are shared with TRBD1. CDR1 is MGHDK and CDR2 is SYGVNS in the germline V gene. With V trimmed by 1 base and J by 3 bases, 9 bases remained unmatched. This CDR3 region has 16 residues. CDR3 region: CASSESGRGHHYEQYF. The CDR3 bases are TGTGCCAGCAGTGAATCTGGTAGGGGGCACCACTACGAGCAGTACTTC.

With regard to this clone: Other DNA sequences within the sample encode an identical CDR3. The gene calls are TRBV7-2 and TRBJ2-1; 10 bases line up with TRBD2. Per germline, CDR1 SGHTA and CDR2 FQGNSA. J was trimmed by 4 bases and V by 5 bases; bases with no gene match: 2. This CDR3 contains 14 residues. Here the CDR3 reads CASSRTSGYNEQFF. DNA for the CDR3: TGTGCCAGCAGCAGGACTAGCGGATACAATGAGCAGTTCTTC.

The rearrangement uses TRBV2 and TRBJ2-2; 14 bases fit TRBD2. The CDR3 is made up of 14 amino acids. Germline V lookup: CDR1 SNHLY, CDR2 FYNNEI. Germline trimming cut 11 bases from V and 6 bases from J; bases unmatched to any gene: 5. Here the CDR3 reads CAGTSGSTPGELFF. The CDR3 nucleotides are TGTGCCGGGACTAGCGGGAGTACTCCCGGGGAGCTGTTTTTT.

This chain's CDR3 is CASSHRQGMSNQPQHF. The CDR3 DNA sequence: TGTGCCAGCAGCCATCGACAGGGTATGAGCAATCAGCCCCAGCATTTT. The chain uses TRBV5-6 and TRBJ1-5, with TRBD1 matching over 7 bases. The CDR3 has 16 amino acids. V gave up 4 bases and J gave up 1 base; unmatched junction bases: 8. CDR1 and CDR2 from the germline V gene are SGHDT and YYEEEE.

There are a few counts of this clone. The genes are TRBV18 and TRBJ2-1, with 9 bases matching TRBD1. Germline V gene sequence: CDR1 KGHSH, CDR2 LQKENI. Trimming took 3 bases from V and 3 from J; bases not matched to a gene: 3. This CDR3 comprises 15 residues. CDR3: CASSPLGQGYNEQFF. The DNA for the CDR3 is TGTGCCAGCTCACCGTTGGGACAGGGCTACAATGAGCAGTTCTTC.

This clone has just a few counts. The rearrangement uses TRBV4-3 and TRBJ2-2; D may be TRBD1 (6 bases). CDR3 size: 17 residues. Germline CDR1 LGHNA, CDR2 YSLEER. The ends were cut back, 4 bases at V and 1 base at J, with 16 bases in the middle. CDR3 DNA: TGCGCCAGCAGCCCCAAAGGGGGACACATGAACACCGGGGAGCTGTTTTTT. This gives the protein CASSPKGGHMNTGELFF.

J is TRBJ2-1 and V is TRBV7-3, with 7 bases that match TRBD2. Germline assignment: CDR1 SGHTA and CDR2 FQGTGA. This CDR3 is built from 14 residues. V shed 1 base, J shed 9 bases, and the junction held 6 bases outside the gene matches. CDR3 in amino acids: CASSLSGGGSEQFF. DNA for the CDR3: TGTGCCAGCAGCTTAAGTGGGGGAGGGAGTGAGCAGTTCTTC.

The chain joins TRBV11-2 to TRBJ1-4; D may be TRBD1 (5 bases). Trimming cost V 5 bases and J 0 bases, with 13 bases left between them. Germline V gene lookup returns CDR1 SGHAT and CDR2 FQNNGV. The CDR3 length is 16 residues. CDR3 sequence: CASSRQTFATNEKLFF. The CDR3 DNA sequence: TGTGCCAGCAGCCGACAGACTTTTGCAACTAATGAAAAACTGTTTTTT.

This clone was seen a few times. The rearrangement joins TRBV7-9 to TRBJ2-1, with TRBD1 identical over 8 bases. Germline V CDR1 and CDR2: SEHNR, FQNEAQ (reference sequence). The CDR3 is 15 residues long. V was pared by 5 bases and J by 0 bases, with 3 bases of the junction left unmatched. The CDR3 sequence: CASSRTGNSYNEQFF. The CDR3 coding sequence is TGTGCCAGCAGCCGGACAGGGAACTCCTACAATGAGCAGTTCTTC.

This clone came up once. The chain's CDR3 is CASSSLTGSNQPQHF. The DNA for the CDR3 is TGTGCCAGCAGCTCTCTGACAGGGTCCAATCAGCCCCAGCATTTT. J is TRBJ1-5 and V is TRBV7-2, with TRBD1 matching 7 bases. The CDR3 totals 15 residues. Per the germline V gene, CDR1 is SGHTA and CDR2 is FQGNSA. V gave up 4 bases and J gave up 3 bases; unmatched junction bases: 6. The variable domain in full, with the rest retrieved from reference TRBV7-2 and TRBJ1-5, is GAGVSQSPSNKVTEKGKDVELRCDPISGHTALYWYRQSLGQGLEFLIYFQGNSAPDKSGLPSDRFSAERTGGSVSTLTIQRTQQEDSAVYLCASSSLTGSNQPQHFGDGTRLSIL.

The chain uses TRBV5-1 and TRBJ1-2; 8 nucleotides align to TRBD1. J gave up 4 bases and V 6 bases, and 11 bases lay outside the gene matches. The CDR3 runs to 15 residues. CDR1 and CDR2 from the germline V gene are SGHRS and YFSETQ. The CDR3: CASTVTGGTGYGYTF. The CDR3 nucleotides are TGCGCCAGCACCGTTACAGGGGGAACGGGCTATGGCTACACCTTC.

The CDR3 here is CASSQVGGRATRGYTF. CDR3 nucleotide sequence: TGCGCCAGCAGCCAAGTGGGGGGACGGGCGACTCGGGGCTACACCTTC. The J gene is TRBJ1-2, the V gene TRBV4-1; TRBD1 is a possible D gene (5 bases). This CDR3 has 16 amino acids. V was trimmed by 1 base and J by 8 bases, leaving 20 bases between them. Germline CDR1 is MGHRA and CDR2 is YSYEKL.

Only a few counts were recorded for this clone. The genes are TRBV30 and TRBJ2-1, with 10 bases that match TRBD1. The CDR3 contains 16 residues. From germline, CDR1 is GTSNPN and CDR2 SVGIG (reference sequence). V lost 2 bases to trimming and J lost 7 bases; unmatched junction nucleotides: 11. CDR3 sequence: CAWSRMGTGVWNEQFF. CDR3 coding DNA: TGTGCCTGGAGTCGTATGGGGACAGGGGTGTGGAATGAGCAGTTCTTC.

The chain carries TRBV7-9 and TRBJ1-1; tentative D call: TRBD1 (5 bases). V lost 5 bases, J lost 8 bases, and 12 bases lay in between. CDR1 is SEHNR, CDR2 FQNEAQ, per germline (reference sequence). CDR3 length: 12 amino acids. The CDR3 region is CASSPGGPEAFF. The CDR3 nucleotides are TGTGCCAGCAGCCCCGGGGGACCCGAAGCTTTCTTT.

This clone has just a few counts. The chain joins TRBV4-1 to TRBJ2-7; weak D call: TRBD2 (6 bases). The CDR3 is 15 amino acids. The V end lost 1 base, the J end lost 4 bases, and 14 bases lay between the germline ends. Per the germline V gene, CDR1 is MGHRA and CDR2 is YSYEKL. CDR3 region: CASSQVEGTTYEQYF. The CDR3 DNA follows: TGCGCCAGCAGCCAAGTGGAGGGAACCACGTACGAGCAGTACTTC.

In this sample, this clone turned up a few times. J is TRBJ2-7 and V is TRBV2, with TRBD1 as a possible D gene (7 bases). V lost 7 bases, J lost 4 bases, and 17 bases lay in between. The CDR3 consists of 14 residues. The germline CDR1 and CDR2 sequences are SNHLY and FYNNEI. The CDR3 DNA reads TGTGCCAGCATCTCGACAGGGACTCAATACGAGCAGTACTTC. Its protein is CASISTGTQYEQYF.

V is TRBV7-2 and J is TRBJ2-7, with TRBD1 matching over 11 bases. Per the germline V gene, CDR1 is SGHTA and CDR2 is FQGNSA. This CDR3 has 13 residues. The J segment lost 3 bases and the V segment lost 5 bases, leaving 0 bases of the junction unmatched. CDR3 in amino acids: CASSGTGGYEQYF. The DNA of the CDR3 is TGTGCCAGCAGCGGGACAGGGGGCTACGAGCAGTACTTC.

The rearrangement joins TRBV7-3 to TRBJ2-1, with TRBD1 matching 8 bases. The CDR3 length is 14 residues. V was pared by 8 bases and J by 5 bases, with 8 bases of the junction left unmatched. Per the germline V gene, CDR1 is SGHTA and CDR2 is FQGTGA. The CDR3 DNA reads TGTGCCAGCGGATCGACAGGGGCTGACAATGAGCAGTTCTTC. This encodes CASGSTGADNEQFF.

The table lists this clone with a few counts. The V and J genes are TRBV5-1 and TRBJ2-6, with D tentatively TRBD2 (7 bases). Germline assignment: CDR1 SGHRS and CDR2 YFSETQ. The germline V and J ends were trimmed by 4 bases and 4 bases, with 15 bases remaining between them. The CDR3 sequence is 16 residues long. CDR3 residues: CASSQGGAAGANVLTF. The CDR3 region has the DNA TGCGCCAGCAGCCAAGGGGGGGCAGCGGGGGCCAACGTCCTGACTTTC.

This clone came up a few times. The V and J genes are TRBV5-1 and TRBJ2-3, with TRBD1 matching over 8 bases. Germline V gene lookup returns CDR1 SGHRS and CDR2 YFSETQ. V shed 6 bases, J shed 2 bases, and the junction held 11 bases outside the gene matches. The CDR3 has 16 residues. The CDR3 DNA sequence: TGCGCCAGCAACGACCAGGGGGCTCGAGTCACAGATACGCAGTATTTT. Residues: CASNDQGARVTDTQYF.

The chain couples TRBV6-6 to TRBJ2-7; possible D gene TRBD2, 5 bases. In germline, CDR1 is MNHNY, CDR2 SVGAGI (reference sequence). The CDR3 runs to 15 residues. The V end was cut by 6 bases, the J end by 0 bases, with 15 bases between. CDR3 nucleotides: TGTGCCAGCAGCAGTTCTAGCACGCTCTCCTACGAGCAGTACTTC. It translates to CASSSSSTLSYEQYF.

This rearrangement joins TRBV5-1 to TRBJ2-5; 7 nucleotides match TRBD1. V gave up 3 bases and J gave up 5 bases; unmatched junction bases: 7. Per germline, CDR1 SGHRS and CDR2 YFSETQ. The CDR3 runs to 14 residues. CDR3 loop: CASSSTGDGETQYF. DNA for the CDR3: TGCGCCAGCAGCTCTACAGGGGATGGCGAGACCCAGTACTTC.